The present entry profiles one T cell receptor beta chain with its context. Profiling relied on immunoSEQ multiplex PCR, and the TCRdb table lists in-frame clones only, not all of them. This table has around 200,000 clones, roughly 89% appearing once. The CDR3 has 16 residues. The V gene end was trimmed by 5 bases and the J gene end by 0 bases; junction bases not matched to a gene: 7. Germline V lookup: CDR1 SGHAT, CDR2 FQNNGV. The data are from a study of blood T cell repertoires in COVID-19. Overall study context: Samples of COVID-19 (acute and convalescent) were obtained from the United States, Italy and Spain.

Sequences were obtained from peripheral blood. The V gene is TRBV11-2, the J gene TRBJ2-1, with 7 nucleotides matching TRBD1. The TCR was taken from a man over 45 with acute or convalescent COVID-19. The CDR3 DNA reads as TGTGCCAGCAGCACTTACAGGGGACCCTCCTACAATGAGCAGTTCTTC. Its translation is CASSTYRGPSYNEQFF.